This T cell receptor (beta chain) derives from a study of blood T cell repertoires in COVID-19 (TCRdb year 2020). Describing the broader study: Samples from collaborators originated in the United States, Italy and Spain and spanned both the acute and convalescent phases of COVID-19. The prospective study material was composed of cDNA or gDNA derived from T cells, B-cell-depleted T cells, or PBMCs. Deeply sampled blood TCRbeta repertoires from subjects exposed to, actively infected with, or recovered from COVID-19 were included in the dataset. The repertoires were released in a freely available public database intended as a resource for research on the immune response to SARS-CoV-2. Samples were obtained from the ongoing ImmuneRACE study (first 160 participants) and from about 1,300 subjects provided by 6 global collaborators. A de-identified subject ID, COVID-19 status, age in years and sex were almost always included in the sample metadata. Where available, HLA class I and class II types were obtained from metadata supplied by the sample provider rather than from assay-based typing.

Whole blood was collected in K2EDTA tubes by collaborating institutions according to the institutions' own protocols. Collaborator samples were shipped for TCRbeta analysis as frozen whole blood, isolated PBMCs, or DNA extracted from either sample type. Here is what the overall study found, with its caveats: How much clinical and demographic metadata was included differed by source and by participant, and the metadata was provided uncurated.

About this clone itself: No cognate antigen has been identified for it. No much larger clone is present one base from it, and per-base qualities are unavailable.

CDR1 and CDR2, looked up from the germline V gene, are SGHRS and YFSETQ. CDR3 length: 15 amino acids, cysteine to phenylalanine. The retained sequence is limited to the CDR3, 45 bases, with the frame set at the first base. V is pared back by 0 bases and J by 1 base, with 9 bases lying between the germline termini. TCRbeta CDR3 regions were amplified from genomic DNA by means of the immunoSEQ Assay, a bias-controlled multiplex PCR. In the paper's pipeline: Within the assay, amplification of reference gene primers was used to estimate how many nucleated cells each sample contained. To quantify the absolute abundance of each unique TCRbeta CDR3 rearrangement, sequence reads were collapsed and filtered. For each sample, productive Simpson clonality was calculated as the square root of Simpson's diversity index over productive rearrangements. Entries here come from immuneACCESS through TCRdb and include only in-frame sequences with V and J called. Some clones fail to appear in such tables; in the studies checked, an unresolved V gene covers under half of the shortfall, and the cause of the remainder is unknown. That table gives V, J and clone size, and the DNA gave D and trimming. The sample data list about 59,000 clones, and 87% of these were observed just once. The ten largest account for 4.5% to 5.5% of the sample.

The chain joins TRBV5-1 to TRBJ2-3, with TRBD1 as a weak D call on 6 bases. The receptor comes from an older man in a cohort sampled during active COVID-19. The sample was peripheral blood. The CDR3 reads CASSLAGVGTDTQYF. The nucleotides are TGCGCCAGCAGCTTGGCAGGGGTGGGCACAGATACGCAGTATTTT.